The 30 T cell receptor beta chains given below trace back to one sample, sequenced in a study of control samples from healthy donors and cancer patients. The assay was immunoSEQ multiplex PCR, and TCRdb's table has in-frame clones only and misses some. The sample holds 160,000 or so clones; 96% are singletons and the top ten take about 0.94%. The specimen was blood. The receptors come from a woman in her 30s in good health.

This chain connects TRBV5-4 to TRBJ1-1; D is undetermined. The CDR3 consists of 13 residues. Germline CDR1 and CDR2: SGHNT and YYREEE (reference sequence). V was pared by 4 bases and J by 5 bases, with 12 bases between. The CDR3 DNA sequence: TGTGCCAGCAGCGTGGGGTGGAAAACTGAAGCTTTCTTT. It is translated as CASSVGWKTEAFF.

V usage is TRBV6-5 and J usage is TRBJ2-5, with TRBD2 as a possible D gene (6 bases). Germline V gene data show CDR1 as MNHEY and CDR2 as SVGAGI. V was shortened by 5 bases and J by 2 bases, with 15 bases between the two germline ends. This CDR3 comprises 15 residues. CDR3 DNA: TGTGCCAGCAGTCGCGGGGCTATCAATCAAGAGACCCAGTACTTC. This translates into CASSRGAINQETQYF.

The chain couples TRBV6-5 to TRBJ2-3; 9 bases map to TRBD1. The CDR3 sequence is 15 residues long. Germline values: CDR1 MNHEY, CDR2 SVGAGI. Trimming removed 6 bases from V and 3 bases from J; junction bases left unmatched: 7. The CDR3 protein is CASSDDRGGTDTQYF. DNA for the CDR3: TGTGCCAGCAGCGACGACAGGGGGGGGACAGATACGCAGTATTTT.

The rearrangement links TRBV10-3 to TRBJ2-3; no firm D call. This CDR3 is 11 amino acids long. Trimming cost V 6 bases and J 0 bases, with 1 base left between them. Germline V gene lookup returns CDR1 ENHRY and CDR2 SYGVKD. The chain's CDR3 is CAIRSTDTQYF. For the CDR3, the DNA is TGTGCCATCAGAAGCACAGATACGCAGTATTTT.

Concerning this clone itself: The same CDR3 is also encoded by other DNA sequences in this sample. This sequence joins TRBV7-9 and TRBJ1-5, with 8 nucleotides matching TRBD1. J lost 4 bases, V lost 1 base, and 3 bases had no gene match. The CDR3 extends over 15 amino acids. Germline loops: CDR1 SEHNR, CDR2 FQNEAQ (reference sequence). The CDR3 is CASSLGGTGNQPQHF. The CDR3 DNA is TGTGCCAGCAGCTTAGGAGGGACAGGAAATCAGCCCCAGCATTTT.

The chain combines TRBV5-6 with TRBJ2-1; TRBD2 agrees at 7 bases. V trimming: 4 bases; J trimming: 6 bases; junction bases outside the gene matches: 7. The CDR3 totals 14 residues. Germline CDR1 SGHDT, CDR2 YYEEEE. The CDR3: CASSPRERFNEQFF. The CDR3 region has the DNA TGTGCCAGCAGCCCGCGGGAGAGGTTCAATGAGCAGTTCTTC.

The V and J genes are TRBV18 and TRBJ1-4, with 9 bases matching TRBD1. This CDR3 has 15 residues. Germline V gives CDR1 KGHSH, CDR2 LQKENI. Germline trimming cut 2 bases from V and 7 bases from J; bases unmatched to any gene: 5. CDR3: CASSPGTGSGEKLFF. The CDR3, as DNA: TGTGCCAGCTCACCAGGGACAGGGAGCGGTGAAAAACTGTTTTTT.

The chain is built from TRBV29-1 and TRBJ2-7; D is perhaps TRBD2 (6 bases). V lost 8 bases, J lost 4 bases, and 18 bases lay in between. Germline CDR1 and CDR2: SQVTM and ANQGSEA. The CDR3 is 13 residues long. The CDR3 region has the DNA TGCAGCACTGCAGTCAGGGCGGGGTACGAGCAGTACTTC. Amino acid sequence: CSTAVRAGYEQYF.

This clone occurred a few times. V is TRBV28 and J is TRBJ2-7; D assignment may be TRBD1 or TRBD2 (6 bases each). With 3 bases removed from V and 4 bases from J, the gap between germline ends came to 10 bases. Germline V lookup: CDR1 MDHEN, CDR2 SYDVKM. The CDR3 extends over 13 amino acids. The CDR3 sequence: CASSFQGRYEQYF. The CDR3 region has the DNA TGTGCCAGCAGTTTTCAGGGGAGGTACGAGCAGTACTTC.

This rearrangement joins TRBV2 to TRBJ2-2; D unclear. Trimming took off 8 bases at V and 5 bases at J, with 18 bases between the two ends. Per germline, CDR1 SNHLY and CDR2 FYNNEI. The CDR3 consists of 15 residues. The CDR3 sequence: CASSDPGESTGELFF. Here the CDR3 DNA reads TGTGCCAGCTCAGATCCAGGAGAATCTACCGGGGAGCTGTTTTTT.

This chain joins TRBV18 and TRBJ1-3; D ambiguous. The length of the CDR3 is 15 residues. Germline V gene lookup returns CDR1 KGHSH and CDR2 LQKENI. The ends were cut back, 1 base at V and 7 bases at J, with 14 bases in the middle. CDR3 in DNA: TGTGCCAGCTCACCACTGGACCAAGGTCGGAACACCATATATTTT. Amino acids: CASSPLDQGRNTIYF.

This chain connects TRBV18 to TRBJ1-1; 9 bases are a match to TRBD1. Trimming at V came to 3 bases and at J to 4 bases, leaving 9 bases not matched to a gene. Germline CDR1 and CDR2: KGHSH and LQKENI. The CDR3 runs 16 residues. As DNA, the CDR3 is TGTGCCAGCTCACCTGAGGGACAGGGAGGTGGCACTGAAGCTTTCTTT. Translation: CASSPEGQGGGTEAFF.

The rearrangement links TRBV2 to TRBJ2-3, with TRBD2 identical over 7 bases. The CDR3 has 15 amino acids. V dropped 2 bases and J dropped 0; count of bases not matched to a gene: 2. Germline-derived CDR1 and CDR2 are SNHLY and FYNNEI. CDR3 nucleotides: TGTGCCAGCAGTGAACTAGCGGTGAGCACAGATACGCAGTATTTT. This gives the protein CASSELAVSTDTQYF.

The chain joins TRBV20-1 to TRBJ2-7, with D uncertain. With 3 bases removed from V and 6 bases from J, the gap between germline ends came to 15 bases. There are 13 residues in the CDR3. Germline CDR1 and CDR2: DFQATT and SNEGSKA (reference sequence). This CDR3 reads CSASSYRVREQYF. The CDR3 nucleotides are TGCAGTGCTAGTTCATATCGGGTACGCGAGCAGTACTTC.

This chain links TRBV16 with TRBJ1-1; no firm D call. Germline CDR1 and CDR2: KGHSY and FQNENV. The length of the CDR3 is 14 residues. V was shortened by 1 base and J by 4 bases, with 10 bases between the two germline ends. CDR3 in DNA: TGTGCCAGCAGCCAATATAGCACGGGCACTGAAGCTTTCTTT. Its translation is CASSQYSTGTEAFF.

The gene calls are TRBV7-6 and TRBJ2-3, with D possibly TRBD1 on 6 matching bases. Trimming shortened V by 1 base and J by 6 bases, and 14 bases separated the two germline ends. Germline-derived CDR1 and CDR2 are SGHVS and FNYEAQ. The CDR3 runs 15 residues. CDR3 sequence: CASSLGTALGDTQYF. For the CDR3, the DNA is TGTGCCAGCAGCTTAGGGACAGCCCTGGGGGATACGCAGTATTTT.

The chain recombines TRBV5-1 with TRBJ1-2; TRBD1 matches at 8 bases. The CDR3 has 12 residues. Germline V gene data show CDR1 as SGHRS and CDR2 as YFSETQ. V was clipped by 4 bases and J by 7 bases; unmatched bases: 3. The CDR3 DNA reads TGCGCCAGCAGCCCTGGACAGGGTGGCTACACCTTC. Protein sequence: CASSPGQGGYTF.

This clone came up once. This chain joins TRBV6-5 and TRBJ1-2, with D uncertain. CDR1 is MNHEY, CDR2 SVGAGI, per germline. Trimming cost V 6 bases and J 3 bases, with 8 bases left between them. The CDR3 length is 12 residues. For the CDR3, the DNA is TGTGCCAGCAGGAGCGGAGACTATGGCTACACCTTC. Its protein is CASRSGDYGYTF.

V usage is TRBV18 and J usage is TRBJ1-2; D is uncertain. The CDR3 length is 13 residues. Trimming removed 3 bases at V and 8 bases at J, with 13 bases between. Germline V gives CDR1 KGHSH, CDR2 LQKENI. The CDR3 is CASSPQPLTGYTF. Written as DNA, the CDR3 is TGTGCCAGCTCACCTCAACCCCTGACAGGCTACACCTTC.

This clone was detected once. The chain has TRBV5-1 and TRBJ2-7; D may be TRBD1 (5 bases). Germline lookup yields CDR1 SGHRS and CDR2 YFSETQ. The CDR3 sequence is 13 residues long. V shed 4 bases and J shed 5 bases, with 13 bases lying between them. CDR3 nucleotides: TGCGCCAGCAGCCCAGGGATAGTAAACGAGCAGTACTTC. Translated, it gives CASSPGIVNEQYF.

The gene calls are TRBV5-1 and TRBJ2-7; D perhaps matches TRBD1 (5 bases). Trimming took 0 bases from V and 0 from J, leaving 13 bases between them. Germline assignment: CDR1 SGHRS and CDR2 YFSETQ. This CDR3 is 16 amino acids long. The DNA of the CDR3 is TGCGCCAGCAGCTTGGCCTTCACAGGCGCCTCCTACGAGCAGTACTTC. The encoded protein is CASSLAFTGASYEQYF.

The chain combines TRBV19 with TRBJ2-7; TRBD2 is a possible D gene (7 bases). In germline, CDR1 is LNHDA, CDR2 SQIVND (reference sequence). Trimming left V 7 bases short and J 4 bases short, with 20 bases between. The CDR3 extends over 15 amino acids. The CDR3 nucleotides are TGTGCCAGTACCTTAAGGGGGGGTCCCTCTTACGAGCAGTACTTC. It yields the protein CASTLRGGPSYEQYF.

The chain couples TRBV14 to TRBJ1-1, with no clear D. Trimming stripped 2 bases from V and 7 bases from J, with 17 bases between. In germline, CDR1 is SGHDN, CDR2 FVKESK. The CDR3 has 15 residues. CDR3 in amino acids: CASSQLDQVLVEAFF. CDR3 sequence (DNA): TGTGCCAGCAGCCAACTTGATCAGGTCCTGGTTGAAGCTTTCTTT.

CDR3 residues: CASSSPWGNEQFF. CDR3 bases: TGTGCCAGCAGTTCTCCATGGGGGAATGAGCAGTTCTTC. This chain connects TRBV6-5 to TRBJ2-1; D could derive from TRBD1 or TRBD2 (5 bases each). The CDR3 is 13 amino acids. V was clipped by 4 bases and J by 7 bases, with 11 bases between them. CDR1 MNHEY and CDR2 SVGAGI come from the germline V gene.

This chain connects TRBV27 to TRBJ1-5; D may be TRBD1 (5 bases). Trimming cost V 4 bases and J 7 bases, with 11 bases left between them. The CDR3 is made up of 13 amino acids. Germline lookup yields CDR1 MNHEY and CDR2 SMNVEV (reference sequence). CDR3 protein: CASSYQGNQPQHF. The CDR3 DNA reads as TGTGCCAGCAGTTATCAGGGAAACCAGCCCCAGCATTTT.

The rearrangement joins TRBV7-9 to TRBJ2-1; 9 bases are a match to TRBD1. Trimming cost V 4 bases and J 2 bases; bases outside gene matches: 6. The CDR3 consists of 16 residues. Germline values: CDR1 SEHNR, CDR2 FQNEAQ (reference sequence). The CDR3 DNA follows: TGTGCCAGCAGCTCAGGACAGGGGCCGGCCTACAATGAGCAGTTCTTC. Translating it yields CASSSGQGPAYNEQFF.

This clone was recorded a few times. The chain recombines TRBV10-3 with TRBJ2-7, with 9 positions matching TRBD2. Looked up from germline, CDR1 is ENHRY and CDR2 is SYGVKD. The CDR3 is 18 amino acids. Trimming removed 0 bases from V and 5 bases from J; junction bases left unmatched: 14. The CDR3 coding sequence is TGTGCCATCAGTGAGTCGGGGGGCCTAGCGGGAAAAAGAAACGAGCAGTACTTC. Protein: CAISESGGLAGKRNEQYF.

J is TRBJ1-1 and V is TRBV29-1; D is undetermined. The CDR3 spans 12 residues. V was shortened by 7 bases and J by 3 bases, with 12 bases between the two germline ends. From germline, CDR1 is SQVTM and CDR2 ANQGSEA. The CDR3 DNA reads TGCAGCGCGAAGTCTGGGGACACTGAAGCTTTCTTT. Encoded protein: CSAKSGDTEAFF.

This clone was recorded only once. The chain joins TRBV10-2 to TRBJ2-5; D is ambiguous. The CDR3 is made up of 15 amino acids. V shed 1 base and J shed 2 bases, with 11 bases lying between them. Germline V lookup: CDR1 WSHSY, CDR2 SAAADI. The CDR3 DNA sequence: TGCGCCAGCAGTGAGTGGTTGACTTATCAAGAGACCCAGTACTTC. This gives the protein CASSEWLTYQETQYF.

The chain joins TRBV30 to TRBJ1-5; D remains ambiguous. The CDR3 has 16 amino acids. CDR1 and CDR2 (germline): GTSNPN, SVGIG (reference sequence). The V and J ends lost 1 base and 0 bases respectively, with 13 bases between them. In nucleotides, the CDR3 is TGTGCCTGGAGTGACCGATTGGGATTTAGCAATCAGCCCCAGCATTTT. Its translation is CAWSDRLGFSNQPQHF.